This T cell receptor beta chain was obtained from a study of identical twins. This CDR3 spans 14 amino acids. V was cut by 10 bases and J by 0 bases, with 13 bases left in between. This clonotype was detected many times. As yet, its antigen is unknown. Using its own MiXCR run on the 5' RACE reads, TCRdb lists one record per CDR3 protein. The sample shows hundreds of thousands of distinct CDR3 sequences, 9% to 15% of them seen only once. General observations from the study: There were fewer insertions in abundant cord blood beta clonotypes, but memory repertoires showed no such pattern.

These same records also appear under a second study, on yellow fever vaccine responses in identical twins.

The TCR sequence derives from a woman aged 18-35 years in good health. Material for sequencing was PBMCs. The chain is built from TRBV12-3 or TRBV12-4 and TRBJ1-5; perhaps TRBD1 as D (5 bases). The CDR3 spells CAIKAGDSNQPQHF. Here the CDR3 DNA reads TGTGCCATAAAAGCGGGGGATAGCAATCAGCCCCAGCATTTT.